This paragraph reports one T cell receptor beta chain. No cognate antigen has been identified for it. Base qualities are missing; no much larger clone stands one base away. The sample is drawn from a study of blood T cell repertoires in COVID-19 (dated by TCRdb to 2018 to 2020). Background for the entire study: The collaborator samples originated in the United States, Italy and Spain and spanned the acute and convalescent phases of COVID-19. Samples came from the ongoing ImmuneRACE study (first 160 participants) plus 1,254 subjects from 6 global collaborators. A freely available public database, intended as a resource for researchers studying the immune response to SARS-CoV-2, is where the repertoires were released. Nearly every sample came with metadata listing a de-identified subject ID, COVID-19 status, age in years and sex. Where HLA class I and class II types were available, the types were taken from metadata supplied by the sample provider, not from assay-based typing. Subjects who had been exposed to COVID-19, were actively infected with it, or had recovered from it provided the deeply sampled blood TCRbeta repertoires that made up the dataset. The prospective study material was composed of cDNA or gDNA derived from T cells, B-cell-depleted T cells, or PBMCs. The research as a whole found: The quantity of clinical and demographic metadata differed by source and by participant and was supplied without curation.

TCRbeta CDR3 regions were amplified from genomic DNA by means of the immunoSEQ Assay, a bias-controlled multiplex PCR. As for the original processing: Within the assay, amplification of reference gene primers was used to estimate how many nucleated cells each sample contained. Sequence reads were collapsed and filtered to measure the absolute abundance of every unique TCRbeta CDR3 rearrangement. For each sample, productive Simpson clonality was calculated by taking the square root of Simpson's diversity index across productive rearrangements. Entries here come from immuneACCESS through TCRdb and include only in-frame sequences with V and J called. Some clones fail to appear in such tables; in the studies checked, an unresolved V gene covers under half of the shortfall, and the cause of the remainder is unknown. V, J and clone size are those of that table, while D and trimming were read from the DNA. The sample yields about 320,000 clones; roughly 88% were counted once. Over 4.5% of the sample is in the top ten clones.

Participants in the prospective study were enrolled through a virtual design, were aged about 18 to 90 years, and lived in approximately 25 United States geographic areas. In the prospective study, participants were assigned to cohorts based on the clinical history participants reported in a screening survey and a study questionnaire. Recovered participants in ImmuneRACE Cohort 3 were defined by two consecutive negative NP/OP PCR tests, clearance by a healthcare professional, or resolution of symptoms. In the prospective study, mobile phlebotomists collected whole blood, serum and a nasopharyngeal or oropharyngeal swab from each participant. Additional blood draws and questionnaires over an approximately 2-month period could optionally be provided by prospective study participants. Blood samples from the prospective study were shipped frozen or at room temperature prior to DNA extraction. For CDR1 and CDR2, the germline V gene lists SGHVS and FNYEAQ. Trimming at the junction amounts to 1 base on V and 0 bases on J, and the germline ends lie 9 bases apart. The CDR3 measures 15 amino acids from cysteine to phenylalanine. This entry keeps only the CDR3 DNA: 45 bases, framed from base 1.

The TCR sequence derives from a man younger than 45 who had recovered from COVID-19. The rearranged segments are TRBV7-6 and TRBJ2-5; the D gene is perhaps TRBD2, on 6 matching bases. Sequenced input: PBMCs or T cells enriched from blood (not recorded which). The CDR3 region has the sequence CASSLVAGHQETQYF. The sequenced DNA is TGTGCCAGCAGCTTAGTTGCGGGACACCAAGAGACCCAGTACTTC.